This T cell receptor beta chain is from a study of T cells in Graves' hyperthyroidism and ophthalmopathy. Clinical symptoms, serum thyroxine, TRAb, thyroid ultrasound and orbital computed tomography informed diagnoses. TCR beta CDR3 sequences were amplified from RNA transcripts. TCR CDR3 underwent first-round RT-PCR with the HTBI primer set. Using its own MiXCR run on the multiplex PCR reads, TCRdb lists one record per CDR3 protein. Among around 690,000 distinct CDR3 sequences listed, around 15% were seen once. The germline CDR1 and CDR2 sequences are SGHDN and FVKESK. The CDR3 is made up of 15 amino acids. V shed 0 bases and J shed 0 bases, with 6 bases lying between them. This clonotype was picked up many times.

The chain couples TRBV14 to TRBJ1-3; D gene uncertain. This sequence originates from a middle-aged man with Graves' hyperthyroidism. The sample taken for sequencing was blood. The CDR3 sequence: CASSQERSSGNTIYF. The CDR3 nucleotides read TGTGCCAGCAGCCAAGAAAGGAGCTCTGGAAACACCATATATTTT.